This passage covers 25 T cell receptor beta chains from one sample sequenced in a study of CD8 T cells in ankylosing spondylitis. No antigen is known for these receptors. Findings of the study overall: About 8 highly homologous variants made up a TCR beta motif, and this motif appeared characteristic of ankylosing spondylitis blood.

TCRdb fed the 5' RACE reads into MiXCR, producing one record per CDR3 protein. The sample contains approximately 440,000 distinct CDR3 sequences, approximately 17% of which appear only once. Sequencing input: blood, either unsorted or a sorted T cell fraction (not recorded which). These TCRs come from a male donor with ankylosing spondylitis.

This clonotype was picked up a small number of times. The DNA for the CDR3 is TGTGCCAGCAGCAAAGACAGCGGGAGTGGACAGACCCAGTACTTC. As protein: CASSKDSGSGQTQYF. The genes are TRBV7-2 and TRBJ2-5, with TRBD2 identical over 8 bases. Trimming at V came to 5 bases and at J to 6 bases, leaving 11 bases not matched to a gene. The CDR3 runs to 15 residues. In germline, CDR1 is SGHTA, CDR2 FQGNSA. The full variable domain, with the rest looked up from reference TRBV7-2 and TRBJ2-5, is GAGVSQSPSNKVTEKGKDVELRCDPISGHTALYWYRQSLGQGLEFLIYFQGNSAPDKSGLPSDRFSAERTGGSVSTLTIQRTQQEDSAVYLCASSKDSGSGQTQYFGPGTRLLVL.

The chain couples TRBV12-3 or TRBV12-4 to TRBJ1-3, with D maybe TRBD1 (5 bases). The CDR3 has 14 residues. Trimming removed 3 bases from V and 1 base from J, with 7 bases in between. In nucleotides, the CDR3 is TGTGCCAGCAGTTTTTGGGGGTCTGGAAACACCATATATTTT. It codes for CASSFWGSGNTIYF.

Only a few counts were recorded for this clonotype. The rearrangement joins TRBV20-1 to TRBJ1-5; a weak D match, TRBD1 (5 bases). From germline, CDR1 is DFQATT and CDR2 SNEGSKA (reference sequence). V was pared by 1 base and J by 5 bases, with 24 bases between. The CDR3 contains 18 residues. The CDR3 loop is CSARVARVGVGNDQPQHF. The DNA of the CDR3 is TGCAGTGCTAGAGTGGCCCGGGTGGGGGTAGGGAACGATCAGCCCCAGCATTTT.

The genes are TRBV30 and TRBJ2-3; maybe TRBD1 (5 bases). The CDR3 is made up of 13 amino acids. In germline, CDR1 is GTSNPN, CDR2 SVGIG (reference sequence). V lost 3 bases, J lost 1 base, and 8 bases lay in between. The DNA of the CDR3 is TGTGCCTGGAGGGGGCCCGGCACAGATACGCAGTATTTT. Translation gives CAWRGPGTDTQYF.

The chain couples TRBV20-1 to TRBJ2-7, with 10 bases lining up with TRBD2. V shed 6 bases, J shed 0 bases, and the junction held 14 bases outside the gene matches. Germline V gives CDR1 DFQATT, CDR2 SNEGSKA (reference sequence). The CDR3 spans 17 residues. The CDR3 region has the DNA TGCAGTGCCTTGCCCCTAATCGGGACTAGCGACTCCTACGAGCAGTACTTC. Translated: CSALPLIGTSDSYEQYF.

CDR3 protein: CASTLAGVSGETQYF. The CDR3 nucleotides read TGTGCCAGCACCCTAGCGGGAGTGAGCGGAGAGACCCAGTACTTC. The chain recombines TRBV6-2 or TRBV6-3 with TRBJ2-5, with 10 bases that match TRBD2. The CDR3 has 15 amino acids. Germline V gives CDR1 MNHEY, CDR2 SVGEGT. Trimming cost V 7 bases and J 4 bases; bases outside gene matches: 9.

This clonotype was picked up a small number of times. The chain has TRBV28 and TRBJ2-7, with D uncertain. Germline CDR1 and CDR2: MDHEN and SYDVKM. V was clipped by 4 bases and J by 0 bases, with 7 bases between them. This CDR3 spans 13 amino acids. Here the CDR3 DNA reads TGTGCCAGCAGTTACAGTAGCTCCTACGAGCAGTACTTC. Amino acid sequence: CASSYSSSYEQYF.

This clonotype turned up a few times. The chain uses TRBV12-3 or TRBV12-4 and TRBJ1-4, with 8 bases matching TRBD1. This CDR3 has 14 amino acids. Trimming cost V 7 bases and J 3 bases; bases outside gene matches: 4. The CDR3 DNA reads as TGTGCCAGCAAAACGGGACAGGCTAATGAAAAACTGTTTTTT. Its protein is CASKTGQANEKLFF.

The rearrangement joins TRBV7-3 to TRBJ2-3; the D gene is possibly TRBD1 (5 bases). Germline lookup yields CDR1 SGHTA and CDR2 FQGTGA. The CDR3 runs 14 residues. Deletions cut 3 bases from V and 0 bases from J, with 7 bases between. In nucleotides, the CDR3 is TGTGCCAGCAGCTTTGGGGCTAGCACAGATACGCAGTATTTT. Encoded protein: CASSFGASTDTQYF.

This clonotype occurred a few times. This chain joins TRBV7-2 and TRBJ1-5, with D perhaps TRBD1 (5 bases). The CDR3 has 15 residues. CDR1 SGHTA and CDR2 FQGNSA come from the germline V gene. The V and J ends lost 5 bases and 4 bases respectively, with 15 bases between them. The DNA for the CDR3 is TGTGCCAGCAGCCGGGACCACGCGGCGAATCAGCCCCAGCATTTT. Its protein product is CASSRDHAANQPQHF.

This clonotype has only a few counts. The chain employs TRBV5-1 and TRBJ2-2; D is ambiguous. The CDR3 is 12 residues long. Trimming removed 4 bases from V and 10 bases from J, with 11 bases in between. The germline gives CDR1 SGHRS, CDR2 YFSETQ. DNA for the CDR3: TGCGCCAGCAGCCATCCCGAGGAGGAGCTGTTTTTT. Translated, it gives CASSHPEEELFF.

This clonotype came up many times. This chain joins TRBV29-1 and TRBJ2-2; D gene uncertain. Trimming removed 3 bases at V and 2 bases at J, with 7 bases between. This CDR3 has 13 amino acids. Germline lookup yields CDR1 SQVTM and CDR2 ANQGSEA. CDR3 coding DNA: TGCAGCGTTGACCCCCTAAACACCGGGGAGCTGTTTTTT. This codes for CSVDPLNTGELFF.

The V call is TRBV7-2, the J call TRBJ2-1; possibly TRBD1 or TRBD2 for D (5 bases each). The germline gives CDR1 SGHTA, CDR2 FQGNSA. V lost 5 bases to trimming and J lost 0 bases, with 17 bases between them. The CDR3 is 17 residues long. The CDR3: CASSVTGTTSSYNEQFF. CDR3 in DNA: TGTGCCAGCAGCGTCACCGGGACCACGAGCTCCTACAATGAGCAGTTCTTC.

The chain's CDR3 is CASSPGTTGGYGYTF. The CDR3 region has the DNA TGTGCCAGCTCACCTGGAACCACAGGGGGCTATGGCTACACCTTC. The V call is TRBV18, the J call TRBJ1-2; TRBD1 matches 8 bases. Germline values: CDR1 KGHSH, CDR2 LQKENI. J lost 4 bases, V lost 3 bases, and 7 bases had no gene match. The CDR3 has 15 residues.

This clonotype has at least ten counts. CDR3 bases: TGTGCCAGCAGCCACACGGGAGCCTATGGCTACACCTTC. Its translation: CASSHTGAYGYTF. V and J are TRBV7-8 and TRBJ1-2; D not resolved. Trimming pared 5 bases from V and 4 bases from J, leaving 11 bases between. Germline V gene sequence: CDR1 SGHVS, CDR2 FQNEAQ. The length of the CDR3 is 13 residues. The full variable domain, with the rest looked up from reference TRBV7-8 and TRBJ1-2, is GAGVSQSPRYKVAKRGQDVALRCDPISGHVSLFWYQQALGQGPEFLTYFQNEAQLDKSGLPSDRFFAERPEGSVSTLKIQRTQQEDSAVYLCASSHTGAYGYTFGSGTRLTVV.

This CDR3 reads CASSNPGKGRETQYF. DNA for the CDR3: TGTGCCAGCAGTAACCCAGGGAAAGGGAGGGAGACCCAGTACTTC. The gene calls are TRBV27 and TRBJ2-5; D perhaps matches TRBD2 (6 bases). Germline assignment: CDR1 MNHEY and CDR2 SMNVEV (reference sequence). V dropped 5 bases and J dropped 5 bases, with 18 bases sitting between them. This CDR3 has 15 residues.

There are a few counts of this clonotype. The chain joins TRBV6-4 to TRBJ2-1; 14 bases fit TRBD2. The junction had 3 bases not matched to a gene; V was cut back by 4 bases and J by 7 bases. This CDR3 has 15 amino acids. Germline V gives CDR1 MRHNA, CDR2 SNTAGT. CDR3 protein: CASSATSGRGNEQFF. CDR3 DNA: TGTGCCAGCAGTGCGACTAGCGGGAGGGGGAATGAGCAGTTCTTC.

The chain joins TRBV12-3 or TRBV12-4 to TRBJ1-1; D is possibly TRBD1 (6 bases). CDR3 length: 11 residues. V lost 7 bases to trimming and J lost 4 bases, with 7 bases between them. The CDR3 DNA follows: TGTGCCAGCAACAGGGCCACTGAAGCTTTCTTT. It codes for CASNRATEAFF.

This rearrangement joins TRBV5-6 to TRBJ1-4; 9 bases align to TRBD1. The CDR3 has 16 amino acids. Germline values: CDR1 SGHDT, CDR2 YYEEEE. J was trimmed by 8 bases and V by 2 bases; bases with no gene match: 10. The CDR3 DNA sequence: TGTGCCAGCAGCTTTATTTCCGGGACAGGGATAGAAAAACTGTTTTTT. The encoded protein is CASSFISGTGIEKLFF.

The chain couples TRBV20-1 to TRBJ2-7; 11 bases map to TRBD2. V was pared by 1 base and J by 2 bases, with 4 bases of the junction left unmatched. Per germline, CDR1 DFQATT and CDR2 SNEGSKA (reference sequence). The CDR3 spans 15 residues. This CDR3 reads CSARGQLAGAYEQYF. CDR3 coding DNA: TGCAGTGCTAGAGGTCAACTAGCGGGGGCCTACGAGCAGTACTTC.

The chain recombines TRBV20-1 with TRBJ1-2; 10 bases align to TRBD1. Per germline, CDR1 DFQATT and CDR2 SNEGSKA (reference sequence). The CDR3 covers 15 residues. Losses at the gene ends were 3 bases for V and 2 bases for J; bases not matched to a gene: 6. The CDR3 region has the DNA TGCAGTGCTAGGGATAGGACAGGGGGGAACTATGGCTACACCTTC. Protein product: CSARDRTGGNYGYTF.

This clonotype was seen only a few times. The V and J genes are TRBV20-1 and TRBJ1-1; D is unresolved. V was pared by 0 bases and J by 1 base, with 12 bases between. CDR3 length: 15 residues. In germline, CDR1 is DFQATT, CDR2 SNEGSKA (reference sequence). The CDR3 spells CSAREPLKRNTEAFF. The CDR3 DNA is TGCAGTGCTAGAGAACCCTTAAAAAGGAACACTGAAGCTTTCTTT.

V usage is TRBV9 and J usage is TRBJ2-7; possible D gene TRBD1, 5 bases. The CDR3 length is 15 residues. With 0 bases removed from V and 4 bases from J, the gap between germline ends came to 14 bases. CDR1 and CDR2 from the germline V gene are SGDLS and YYNGEE. DNA of the CDR3: TGTGCCAGCAGCGTAGGGAAGGGGCTGTCTTACGAGCAGTACTTC. Protein: CASSVGKGLSYEQYF.

The rearrangement joins TRBV18 to TRBJ1-2; D perhaps matches TRBD1 (5 bases). Between the trimmed V and J ends, which lost 0 bases and 4 bases, there was a span of 9 bases. This CDR3 has 14 residues. Germline CDR1 KGHSH, CDR2 LQKENI. CDR3 region: CASSPPLGGYGYTF. CDR3 sequence (DNA): TGTGCCAGCTCACCACCGTTGGGGGGCTATGGCTACACCTTC.

This clonotype was detected a few times. V is TRBV12-3 or TRBV12-4 and J is TRBJ2-1; 11 bases are shared with TRBD2. The trim removed 5 bases at V and 5 bases at J, leaving 5 bases unmatched. This CDR3 comprises 15 residues. The CDR3 sequence: CASSPTSGKDNEQFF. The CDR3 coding sequence is TGTGCCAGCAGTCCGACTAGCGGGAAGGACAATGAGCAGTTCTTC.